This T cell receptor beta chain was recorded in a study of blood T cell repertoires in COVID-19. Whole-study context: Sites across the United States, Italy and Spain contributed samples from acute and convalescent COVID-19.

Recruitment covered over 20 US areas and drew participants whose ages spanned about 18 to 90 years. Authors' analysis steps: Reference gene primers were amplified, and this amplification served to estimate nucleated cell counts. Using immunoSEQ multiplex PCR, the repertoire was profiled, and TCRdb retains in-frame clones only, with some absent. From that table come the V and J calls and clone size; the DNA was used to work out D and trimming. This table has around 360,000 clones, more than 75% appearing once. This clonotype originated in a man aged 40-55 years in a cohort exposed to, infected with or recovered from COVID-19 (not recorded which). The sequenced sample consisted of PBMCs or T cells enriched from blood (not recorded which).

The CDR3 DNA reads TGTGCCAGCAGTTTGATAATGGGGGCGGGAGGACTTTCAGATACGCAGTATTTT. Protein: CASSLIMGAGGLSDTQYF. V gene TRBV27 combines with J gene TRBJ2-3; the match to TRBD2 covers 8 bases. CDR3 length equals 18 residues. Germline trimming cut 3 bases from V and 4 bases from J; bases unmatched to any gene: 15. Germline V lookup: CDR1 MNHEY, CDR2 SMNVEV (reference sequence).